These T cell receptor beta chains were read from a single sample in a study of regulatory T cells in long-lasting Graves disease. MiXCR, run by TCRdb on the multiplex PCR reads, gives a single entry per CDR3 protein. The table has approximately 400,000 distinct CDR3 sequences, 15% to 18% seen once. The specimen was peripheral blood mononuclear cells (PBMCs), collected at new diagnosis, from a patient treated with antithyroid drugs. The receptor set was obtained from a female donor with Graves disease. Both conserved end residues are part of each CDR3. D genes are given only for firm matches. Clone sizes are given selectively: once, few, many, or a class where the clone is expanded.

clone_size j_call v_call d_call cdr3_nt cdr3_aa
many TRBJ1-1 TRBV27 . TGTGCCAGCAGTTCCAGTGGGGGCACTGAAGCTTTCTTT CASSSSGGTEAFF
. TRBJ1-2 TRBV29-1 . TGCAGCGTTCCCGGGACGGATGGCTACACCTTC CSVPGTDGYTF
many TRBJ1-4 TRBV5-1 . TGCGCCAGCAAGACAGCGGCGGGTGAAAAACTGTTTTTT CASKTAAGEKLFF
few TRBJ2-1 TRBV7-9 . TGTGCCAGCAGCCCCCCCCCTGACAATGAGCAGTTCTTC CASSPPPDNEQFF
many TRBJ2-1 TRBV20-1 TRBD1 TGCAGTGCTAGAGATCTAAGGGGGCTGAGCTCCTACAATGAGCAGTTCTTC CSARDLRGLSSYNEQFF
many TRBJ2-3 TRBV11-2 . TGTGCCAGCAGCTTAGGCGTCAAGGATACGCAGTATTTT CASSLGVKDTQYF
many TRBJ2-2 TRBV28 TRBD2 TGTGCCAGCAGTTTAAGCTTCCTGAGGACTAGCGGGAAAAAAACCGGGGAGCTGTTTTTT CASSLSFLRTSGKKTGELFF
. TRBJ2-3 TRBV7-8 TRBD2 TGTGCCAGCAGCTTTGCTAGCGGGTCCACAGATACGCAGTATTTT CASSFASGSTDTQYF
few TRBJ2-1 TRBV9 . TGTGCCAGCAGCGTAGGGCGTAGAGCGAGCTACAATGAGCAGTTCTTC CASSVGRRASYNEQFF
few TRBJ1-6 TRBV15 . TGTGCCACCAGCAGGACCGATAGTTTACCCTATAATTCACCCCTCCACTTT CATSRTDSLPYNSPLHF
. TRBJ2-5 TRBV27 TRBD2 TGTGCCAGCAGTACCCATGGGCTAGCGGGGGGTGAGACCCAGTACTTC CASSTHGLAGGETQYF
. TRBJ2-2 TRBV4-1 . TGCGCCAGCAGCCAAGGTTCGGGGAACACCGGGGAGCTGTTTTTT CASSQGSGNTGELFF
. TRBJ2-5 TRBV3-1 . TGTGCCAGCAGCCCTCGCGGGGCACAAGAGACCCAGTACTTC CASSPRGAQETQYF
few TRBJ1-5 TRBV7-8 . TGTGCCAGCAGTTTAGGGAGGGGGATCATAAATCAGCCCCAGCATTTT CASSLGRGIINQPQHF
. TRBJ1-1 TRBV5-5 . TGTGCCAGCAGCACAGGGTGGAGCACTGAAGCTTTCTTT CASSTGWSTEAFF
many TRBJ2-3 TRBV11-2 TRBD1 TGTGCCAGCAGCTTAGATGGGACAGGGCGGACAGATACGCAGTATTTT CASSLDGTGRTDTQYF
few TRBJ2-7 TRBV7-3 . TGTGCCAGCAGCTCATCCTCAGGGGAAGGGTACGAGCAGTACTTC CASSSSSGEGYEQYF
many TRBJ2-1 TRBV5-1 TRBD1 TGCGCCAGCAGAACGGACAGGGCCAATGAGCAGTTCTTC CASRTDRANEQFF
many TRBJ1-2 TRBV6-1 . TGTGCCAGCAGTGAATGGGCCGTGAAAGCTGGCTACACCTTC CASSEWAVKAGYTF
many TRBJ2-1 TRBV12-3/TRBV12-4 TRBD1 TGTGCCAGCAGTTCCCCAGGGGGAGCCTACAATGAGCAGTTCTTC CASSSPGGAYNEQFF
many TRBJ2-4 TRBV18 . TGTGCCAGCTCACCACCGGTTCTTCAGGGACGCTCTCAGTACTTC CASSPPVLQGRSQYF
many TRBJ2-1 TRBV27 TRBD2 TGTGCCAGCAGTTGGACTAGCGGGAGGGCCTATGAGCAGTTCTTC CASSWTSGRAYEQFF
. TRBJ2-5 TRBV6-2/TRBV6-3 TRBD2 TGTGCCAGCAGGACTAGCGGGTTGGAGAGTAGGGAGACCCAGTACTTC CASRTSGLESRETQYF
many TRBJ2-7 TRBV30 . TGTGCCTGGGATCCGGGTTACTACGAGCAGTACTTC CAWDPGYYEQYF
. TRBJ2-3 TRBV7-9 . TGTGCCAGCATCTCCCGAGGGGGGTTTCCAGATACGCAGTATTTT CASISRGGFPDTQYF
many TRBJ1-1 TRBV15 . TGTGCCACCAGCAGGGACGGGGTCATGAACACTGAAGCTTTCTTT CATSRDGVMNTEAFF
many TRBJ1-1 TRBV6-1 . TGTGCCAGCAGGGCCTACACTGAAGCTTTCTTT CASRAYTEAFF
many TRBJ2-2 TRBV10-3 . TGTGCCATCAGTGAGAGGGAAACCGGGGAGCTGTTTTTT CAISERETGELFF
. TRBJ2-5 TRBV7-7 TRBD2 TGTGCCAGCAGCCTACTAGCGTGGGAGACCCAGTACTTC CASSLLAWETQYF